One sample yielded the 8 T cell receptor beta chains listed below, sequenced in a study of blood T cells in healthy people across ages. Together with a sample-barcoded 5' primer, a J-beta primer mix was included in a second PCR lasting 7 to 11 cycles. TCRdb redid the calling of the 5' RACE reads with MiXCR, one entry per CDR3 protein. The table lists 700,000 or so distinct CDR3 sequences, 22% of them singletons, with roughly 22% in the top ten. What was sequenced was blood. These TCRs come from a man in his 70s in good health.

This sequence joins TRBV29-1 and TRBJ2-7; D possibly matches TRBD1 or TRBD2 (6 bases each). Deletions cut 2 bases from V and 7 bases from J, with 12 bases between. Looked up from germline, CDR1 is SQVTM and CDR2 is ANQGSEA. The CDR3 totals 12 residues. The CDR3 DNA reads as TGCAGCGTTGAATCGGGGGCGCAGGAGCAGTACTTC. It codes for CSVESGAQEQYF.

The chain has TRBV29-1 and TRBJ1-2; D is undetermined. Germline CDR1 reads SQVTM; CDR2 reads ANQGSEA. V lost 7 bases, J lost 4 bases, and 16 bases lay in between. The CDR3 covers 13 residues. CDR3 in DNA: TGCAGCGCCCGAGGGTCAGGCGGCTATGGCTACACCTTC. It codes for CSARGSGGYGYTF.

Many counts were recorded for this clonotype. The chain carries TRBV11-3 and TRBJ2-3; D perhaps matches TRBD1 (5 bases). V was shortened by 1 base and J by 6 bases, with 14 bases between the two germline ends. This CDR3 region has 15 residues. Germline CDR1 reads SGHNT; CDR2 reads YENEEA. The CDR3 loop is CASSLVSGNTDTQYF. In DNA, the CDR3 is TGTGCCAGCAGCTTAGTTTCAGGGAACACGGATACGCAGTATTTT. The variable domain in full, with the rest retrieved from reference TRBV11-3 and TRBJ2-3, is EAGVVQSPRYKIIEKKQPVAFWCNPISGHNTLYWYLQNLGQGPELLIRYENEEAVDDSQLPKDRFSAERLKGVDSTLKIQPAELGDSAVYLCASSLVSGNTDTQYFGPGTRLTVL.

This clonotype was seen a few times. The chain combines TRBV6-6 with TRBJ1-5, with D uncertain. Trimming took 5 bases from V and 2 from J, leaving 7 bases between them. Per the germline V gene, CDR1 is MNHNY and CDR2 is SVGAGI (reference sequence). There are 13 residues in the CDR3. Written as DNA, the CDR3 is TGTGCCAGCAGTGAGGACGGCAATCAGCCCCAGCATTTT. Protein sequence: CASSEDGNQPQHF.

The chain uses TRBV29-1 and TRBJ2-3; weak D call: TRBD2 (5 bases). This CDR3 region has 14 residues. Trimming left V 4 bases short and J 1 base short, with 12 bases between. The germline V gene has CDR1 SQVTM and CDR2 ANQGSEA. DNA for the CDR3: TGCAGCGTTGGAACGGGGTTCGGCACAGATACGCAGTATTTT. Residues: CSVGTGFGTDTQYF.

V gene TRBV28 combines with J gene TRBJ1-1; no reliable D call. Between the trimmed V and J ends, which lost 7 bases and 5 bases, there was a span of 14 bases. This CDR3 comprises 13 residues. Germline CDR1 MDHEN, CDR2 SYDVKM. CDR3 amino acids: CASTHPGVTEAFF. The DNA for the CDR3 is TGTGCCAGCACGCACCCCGGTGTAACTGAAGCTTTCTTT.

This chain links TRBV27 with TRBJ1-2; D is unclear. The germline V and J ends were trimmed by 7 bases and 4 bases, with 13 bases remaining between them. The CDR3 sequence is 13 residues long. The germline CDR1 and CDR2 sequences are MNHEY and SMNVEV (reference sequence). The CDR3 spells CASTTGVFYGYTF. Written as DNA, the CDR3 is TGTGCCAGCACTACGGGCGTATTCTATGGCTACACCTTC.

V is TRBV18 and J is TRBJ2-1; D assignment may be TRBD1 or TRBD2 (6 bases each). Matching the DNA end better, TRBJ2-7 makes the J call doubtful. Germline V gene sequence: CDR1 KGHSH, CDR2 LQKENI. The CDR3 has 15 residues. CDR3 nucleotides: TGTGCCAGCTCACCTAGGAAACAGGGAGGTCACGAGCAGTACTTC. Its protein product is CASSPRKQGGHEQYF.